Following are 5 T cell receptor beta chains from one sample sequenced in a study of blood T cell repertoires in COVID-19 (TCRdb year 2020). The receptor library was made with the immunoSEQ multiplex PCR assay. Entries here come from immuneACCESS through TCRdb and include only in-frame sequences with V and J called. Some clones fail to appear in such tables; in the studies checked, an unresolved V gene covers under half of the shortfall, and the cause of the remainder is unknown. In this sample the table shows hundreds of thousands of clones, about 91% of which occur a single time. The ten most abundant clones make up 6.3% of the sample. The sequenced sample was peripheral blood. These receptors came from a woman aged 25 to 45 with COVID-19, enrolled during active disease.

The chain combines TRBV4-2 with TRBJ1-5; unclear D gene. The CDR3 contains 15 residues. Germline V lookup: CDR1 LGHNA, CDR2 YNFKEQ. V dropped 3 bases and J dropped 4 bases, with 13 bases sitting between them. The CDR3, as DNA: TGTGCCAGCAGCCAGTGGGTGGGAGGGAATCAGCCCCAGCATTTT. It translates to CASSQWVGGNQPQHF.

The CDR3 DNA reads TGTGCCAGCACCTGGGGCATTCCACCCTATGGCTACACCTTC. Protein: CASTWGIPPYGYTF. V is TRBV5-6 and J is TRBJ1-2, with TRBD1 as a possible D gene (5 bases). This CDR3 spans 14 amino acids. Looked up from germline, CDR1 is SGHDT and CDR2 is YYEEEE. Trimming stripped 6 bases from V and 4 bases from J, with 16 bases between.

This chain joins TRBV4-1 and TRBJ2-4; D not certain. CDR1 and CDR2 from the germline V gene are MGHRA and YSYEKL. The ends were cut back, 4 bases at V and 8 bases at J, with 12 bases in the middle. This CDR3 is 13 amino acids long. The CDR3 loop is CASSPRQVDIQYF. The CDR3 DNA sequence: TGCGCCAGCAGCCCTCGCCAGGTAGACATTCAGTACTTC.

The chain links TRBV28 to TRBJ2-7; a possible D gene is TRBD1 (6 bases). The CDR3 covers 17 residues. The V gene's germline CDR1 is MDHEN and CDR2 SYDVKM. V was clipped by 3 bases and J by 2 bases, with 20 bases between them. DNA for the CDR3: TGTGCCAGCAGTTTTGGGACACAGCGACGGCCAACCTACGAGCAGTACTTC. Translation: CASSFGTQRRPTYEQYF.

The chain employs TRBV6-5 and TRBJ1-3; possible D gene TRBD1, 5 bases. Germline loops: CDR1 MNHEY, CDR2 SVGAGI. V shed 8 bases and J shed 0 bases, with 14 bases lying between them. The CDR3 has 15 amino acids. The DNA for the CDR3 is TGTGCCAGCGGGGGGAGACAGAGCTCTGGAAACACCATATATTTT. This encodes CASGGRQSSGNTIYF.